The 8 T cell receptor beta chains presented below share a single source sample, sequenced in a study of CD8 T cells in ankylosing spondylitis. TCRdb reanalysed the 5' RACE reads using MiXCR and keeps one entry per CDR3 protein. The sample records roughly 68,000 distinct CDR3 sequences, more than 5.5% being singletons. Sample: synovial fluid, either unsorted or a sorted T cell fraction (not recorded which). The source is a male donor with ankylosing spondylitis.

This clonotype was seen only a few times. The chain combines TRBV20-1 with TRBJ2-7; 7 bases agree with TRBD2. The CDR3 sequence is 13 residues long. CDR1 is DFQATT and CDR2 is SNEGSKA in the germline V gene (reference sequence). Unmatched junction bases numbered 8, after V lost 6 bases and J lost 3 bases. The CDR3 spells CSAQRSGNYEQYF. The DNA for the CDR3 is TGCAGTGCCCAGAGGAGCGGGAACTACGAGCAGTACTTC.

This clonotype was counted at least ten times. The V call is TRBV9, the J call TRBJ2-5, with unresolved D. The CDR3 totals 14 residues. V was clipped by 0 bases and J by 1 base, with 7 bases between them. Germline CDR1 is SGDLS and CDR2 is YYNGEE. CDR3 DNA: TGTGCCAGCAGCGTAGGGAACAGCCAAGAGACCCAGTACTTC. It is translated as CASSVGNSQETQYF.

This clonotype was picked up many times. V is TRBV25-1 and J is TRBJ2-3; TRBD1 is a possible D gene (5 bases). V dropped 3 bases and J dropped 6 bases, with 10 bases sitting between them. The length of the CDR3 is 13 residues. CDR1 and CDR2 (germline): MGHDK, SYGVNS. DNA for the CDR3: TGTGCCAGCAGTGACCAGGGTCGGGATACGCAGTATTTT. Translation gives CASSDQGRDTQYF.

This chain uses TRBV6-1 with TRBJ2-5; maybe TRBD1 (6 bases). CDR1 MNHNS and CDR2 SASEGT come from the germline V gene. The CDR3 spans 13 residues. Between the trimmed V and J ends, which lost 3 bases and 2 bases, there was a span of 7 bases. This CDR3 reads CASSEDSQETQYF. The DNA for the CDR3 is TGTGCCAGCAGTGAGGACAGTCAAGAGACCCAGTACTTC.

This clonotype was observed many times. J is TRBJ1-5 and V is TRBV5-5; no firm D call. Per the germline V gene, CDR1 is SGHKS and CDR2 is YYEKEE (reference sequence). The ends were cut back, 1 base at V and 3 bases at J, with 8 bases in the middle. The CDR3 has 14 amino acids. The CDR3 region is CASSLTVYNQPQHF. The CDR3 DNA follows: TGTGCCAGCAGCTTGACAGTTTACAATCAGCCCCAGCATTTT. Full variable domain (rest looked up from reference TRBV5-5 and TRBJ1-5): DAGVTQSPTHLIKTRGQQVTLRCSPISGHKSVSWYQQVLGQGPQFIFQYYEKEERGRGNFPDRFSARQFPNYSSELNVNALLLGDSALYLCASSLTVYNQPQHFGDGTRLSIL.

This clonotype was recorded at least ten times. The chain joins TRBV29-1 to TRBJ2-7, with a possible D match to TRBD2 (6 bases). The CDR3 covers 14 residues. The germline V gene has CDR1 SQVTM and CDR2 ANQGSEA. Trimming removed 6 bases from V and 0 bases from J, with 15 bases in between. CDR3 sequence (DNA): TGCAGCGTCGGGACTCCAGGGCGCTCCTACGAGCAGTACTTC. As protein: CSVGTPGRSYEQYF.

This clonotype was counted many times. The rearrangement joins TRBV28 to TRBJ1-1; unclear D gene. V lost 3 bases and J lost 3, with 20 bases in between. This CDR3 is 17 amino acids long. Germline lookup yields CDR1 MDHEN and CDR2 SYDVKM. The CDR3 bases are TGTGCCAGCAGTTTTCTAAGGGCCGGTGGAGTTGACACTGAAGCTTTCTTT. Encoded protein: CASSFLRAGGVDTEAFF.

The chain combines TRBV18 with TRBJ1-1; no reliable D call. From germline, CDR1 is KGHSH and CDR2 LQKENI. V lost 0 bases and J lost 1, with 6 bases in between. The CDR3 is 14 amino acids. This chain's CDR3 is CASSPPPANTEAFF. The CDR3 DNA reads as TGTGCCAGCTCACCACCGCCAGCGAACACTGAAGCTTTCTTT.